Below are 9 T cell receptor beta chains sequenced from a single sample in a study of Ad26.COV2.S vaccination and SARS-CoV-2 variants. Clones were sequenced by immunoSEQ multiplex PCR, and TCRdb holds only the in-frame ones, with some missing. In the table there are some 45,000 clones, 65% to 90% of which are singletons. Sequenced material: peripheral blood, taken after recovery from COVID-19. All receptors derive from a human donor who had recovered from COVID-19.

The chain has TRBV7-9 and TRBJ1-3; tentative D call: TRBD1 (6 bases). V lost 1 base and J lost 0, with 10 bases in between. The CDR3 runs to 16 residues. Germline assignment: CDR1 SEHNR and CDR2 FQNEAQ (reference sequence). The CDR3 bases are TGTGCCAGCAGCTTAGGCCGGACAGACTCTGGAAACACCATATATTTT. This sequence encodes CASSLGRTDSGNTIYF.

The V call is TRBV2, the J call TRBJ1-3; D might be TRBD1 (5 bases). Germline V gene sequence: CDR1 SNHLY, CDR2 FYNNEI. V was shortened by 4 bases and J by 2 bases, with 12 bases between the two germline ends. The length of the CDR3 is 15 residues. CDR3 loop: CASSVRQGAGNTIYF. CDR3 DNA: TGTGCCAGCAGTGTTAGGCAGGGCGCTGGAAACACCATATATTTT.

The CDR3, as DNA: TGTGCCAGCAGCCCTACATCTGTTGCCGGTTACGAGCAGTACTTC. It is translated as CASSPTSVAGYEQYF. V usage is TRBV5-6 and J usage is TRBJ2-7; no clear D. This CDR3 region has 15 residues. V lost 4 bases to trimming and J lost 4 bases, with 18 bases between them. Germline V gene lookup returns CDR1 SGHDT and CDR2 YYEEEE.

The CDR3 sequence is CASSDRLRDSGANVLTF. The CDR3 DNA follows: TGTGCCAGCAGTGATCGGCTCAGAGACTCTGGGGCCAACGTCCTGACTTTC. This chain uses TRBV2 with TRBJ2-6, with D uncertain. CDR1 is SNHLY, CDR2 FYNNEI, per germline. V was cut by 3 bases and J by 0 bases, with 12 bases left in between. The length of the CDR3 is 17 residues.

The chain uses TRBV5-6 and TRBJ1-4, with a weak D call TRBD1 (6 bases). CDR1 SGHDT and CDR2 YYEEEE come from the germline V gene. Trimming took off 2 bases at V and 7 bases at J, with 18 bases between the two ends. The CDR3 runs to 16 residues. The CDR3 nucleotides read TGTGCCAGCAGCTTACTATCTAGGGGGGCTGTTGAAAAACTGTTTTTT. It codes for CASSLLSRGAVEKLFF. The full variable domain, in which reference TRBV5-6 and TRBJ1-4 provide the parts outside the CDR3, is DAGVTQSPTHLIKTRGQQVTLRCSPKSGHDTVSWYQQALGQGPQFIFQYYEEEERQRGNFPDRFSGHQFPNYSSELNVNALLLGDSALYLCASSLLSRGAVEKLFFGSGTQLSVL.

This chain uses TRBV5-1 with TRBJ2-7; 7 bases are a match to TRBD1. CDR3 size: 13 residues. Losses at the gene ends were 8 bases for V and 4 bases for J; bases not matched to a gene: 9. Germline-derived CDR1 and CDR2 are SGHRS and YFSETQ. CDR3 loop: CASSIQGRYEQYF. The CDR3 region has the DNA TGCGCCAGTTCCATACAGGGGCGGTACGAGCAGTACTTC.

The chain is built from TRBV6-5 and TRBJ1-3, with D perhaps matching TRBD1 (5 bases). Germline assignment: CDR1 MNHEY and CDR2 SVGAGI. Trimming left V 2 bases short and J 0 bases short, with 8 bases between. The CDR3 totals 15 residues. The CDR3 region has the DNA TGTGCCAGCAGTTACCAGGGAAACTCTGGAAACACCATATATTTT. Protein sequence: CASSYQGNSGNTIYF.

The rearrangement uses TRBV3-1 (or the pseudogene TRBV3-2) and TRBJ1-1; D gene unclear. This CDR3 spans 14 amino acids. Trimming removed 4 bases at V and 2 bases at J, with 11 bases between. CDR1 and CDR2 from the germline V gene are LGHDT and YNNKEL (reference sequence). CDR3 sequence: CASSPPLANTEAFF. CDR3 coding DNA: TGTGCCAGCAGCCCTCCTCTCGCTAACACTGAAGCTTTCTTT.

The rearrangement joins TRBV7-9 to TRBJ1-5; D unclear. The CDR3 sequence is 12 residues long. V was trimmed by 7 bases and J by 6 bases, leaving 10 bases between them. The V gene's germline CDR1 is SEHNR and CDR2 FQNEAQ (reference sequence). The CDR3 loop reads CASTTWPQPQHF. CDR3 in DNA: TGTGCCAGCACCACCTGGCCTCAGCCCCAGCATTTT. Combining the CDR3 with reference TRBV7-9 and TRBJ1-5 gives the whole variable domain DTGVSQNPRHKITKRGQNVTFRCDPISEHNRLYWYRQTLGQGPEFLTYFQNEAQLEKSRLLSDRFSAERPKGSFSTLEIQRTEQGDSAMYLCASTTWPQPQHFGDGTRLSIL.